This T cell receptor (beta chain) came from a study of T cell responses to AZD1222 COVID-19 vaccine. As regards this clone: Its antigen remains unidentified.

The assay was immunoSEQ multiplex PCR, and TCRdb's table has in-frame clones only and misses some. The table lists about 82,000 clones, around 82% of them singletons, with about 1.3% in the top ten. Germline V CDR1 and CDR2: LNHDA, SQIVND (reference sequence). This CDR3 is 15 amino acids long. The V end was cut by 1 base, the J end by 1 base, with 10 bases between. Study-level results: Seropositive AZD1222 recipients at baseline numbered only 5 to 7.

This clonotype originated in an adult who received the AZD1222 COVID-19 vaccine. The chain joins TRBV19 to TRBJ1-1; D is perhaps TRBD1 (5 bases). Sample: peripheral blood, taken 28 days after the second AZD1222 dose. CDR3 DNA sequence: TGTGCCAGTAGTATAGTCGCAGGGTCGAACACTGAAGCTTTCTTT. Protein product: CASSIVAGSNTEAFF.